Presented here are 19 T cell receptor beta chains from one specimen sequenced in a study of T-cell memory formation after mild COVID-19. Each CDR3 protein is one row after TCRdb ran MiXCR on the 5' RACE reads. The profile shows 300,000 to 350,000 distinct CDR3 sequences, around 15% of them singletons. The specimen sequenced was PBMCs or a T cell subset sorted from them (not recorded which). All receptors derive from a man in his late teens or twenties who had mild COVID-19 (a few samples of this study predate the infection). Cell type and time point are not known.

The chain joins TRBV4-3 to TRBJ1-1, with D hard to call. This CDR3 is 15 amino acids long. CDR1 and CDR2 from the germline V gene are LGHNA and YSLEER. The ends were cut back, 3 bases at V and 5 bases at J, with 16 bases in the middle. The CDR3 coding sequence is TGCGCCAGCAGCCAGGGATCCTATGAAGGGACTGAAGCTTTCTTT. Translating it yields CASSQGSYEGTEAFF.

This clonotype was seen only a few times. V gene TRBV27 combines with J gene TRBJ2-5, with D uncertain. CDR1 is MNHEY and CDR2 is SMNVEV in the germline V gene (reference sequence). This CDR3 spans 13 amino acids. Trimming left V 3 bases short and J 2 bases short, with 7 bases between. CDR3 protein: CASSLVQQETQYF. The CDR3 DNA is TGTGCCAGCAGTTTGGTACAGCAAGAGACCCAGTACTTC.

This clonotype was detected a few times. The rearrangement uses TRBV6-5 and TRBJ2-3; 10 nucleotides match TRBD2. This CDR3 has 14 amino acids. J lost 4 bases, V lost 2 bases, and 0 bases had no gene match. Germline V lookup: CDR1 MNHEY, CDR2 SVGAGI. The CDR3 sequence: CASSYTSGADTQYF. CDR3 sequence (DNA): TGTGCCAGCAGTTACACTAGCGGGGCAGATACGCAGTATTTT.

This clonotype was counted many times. For the CDR3, the DNA is TGTGCCAGCAGCCTACACGAACGAGAGTACTTC. Amino acids: CASSLHEREYF. This rearrangement joins TRBV11-2 to TRBJ2-7, with D unclear. This CDR3 spans 11 amino acids. In germline, CDR1 is SGHAT, CDR2 FQNNGV. V was trimmed by 5 bases and J by 11 bases, leaving 13 bases between them.

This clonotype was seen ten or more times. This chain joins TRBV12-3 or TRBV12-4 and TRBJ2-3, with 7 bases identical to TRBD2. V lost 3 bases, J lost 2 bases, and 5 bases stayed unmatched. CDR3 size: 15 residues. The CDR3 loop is CASSLRRGNTDTQYF. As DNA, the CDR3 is TGTGCCAGCAGTTTGAGGCGGGGGAACACAGATACGCAGTATTTT.

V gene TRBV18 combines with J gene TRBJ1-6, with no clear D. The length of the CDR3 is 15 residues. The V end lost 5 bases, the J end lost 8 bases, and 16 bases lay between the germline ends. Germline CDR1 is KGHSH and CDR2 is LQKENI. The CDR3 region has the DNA TGTGCCAGCTCAGATGGGAGCTCCGAATATTCACCCCTCCACTTT. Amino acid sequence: CASSDGSSEYSPLHF.

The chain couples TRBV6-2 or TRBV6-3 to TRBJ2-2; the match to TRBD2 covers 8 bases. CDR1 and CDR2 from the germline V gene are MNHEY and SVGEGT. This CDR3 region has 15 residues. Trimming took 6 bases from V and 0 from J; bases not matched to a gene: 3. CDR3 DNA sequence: TGTGCCAGCAGGGGTAGCGGGACGAACACCGGGGAGCTGTTTTTT. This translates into CASRGSGTNTGELFF.

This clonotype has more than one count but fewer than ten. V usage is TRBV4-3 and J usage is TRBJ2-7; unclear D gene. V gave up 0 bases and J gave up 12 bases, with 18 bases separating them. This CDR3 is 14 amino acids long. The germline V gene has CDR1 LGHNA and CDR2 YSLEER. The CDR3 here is CASSQDLVGSVWYF. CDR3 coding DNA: TGCGCCAGCAGCCAAGATCTAGTCGGGTCAGTTTGGTACTTC.

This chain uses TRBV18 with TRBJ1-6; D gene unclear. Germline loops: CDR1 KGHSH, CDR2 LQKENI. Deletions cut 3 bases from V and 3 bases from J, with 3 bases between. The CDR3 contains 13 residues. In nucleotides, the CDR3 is TGTGCCAGCTCACCCGGCTATAATTCACCCCTCCACTTT. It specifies CASSPGYNSPLHF.

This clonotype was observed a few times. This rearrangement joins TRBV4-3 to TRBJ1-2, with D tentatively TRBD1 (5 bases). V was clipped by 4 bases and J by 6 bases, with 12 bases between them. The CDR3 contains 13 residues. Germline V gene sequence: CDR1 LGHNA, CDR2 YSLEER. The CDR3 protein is CASSPQRGNGYTF. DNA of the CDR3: TGCGCCAGCAGCCCCCAGAGGGGAAATGGCTACACCTTC.

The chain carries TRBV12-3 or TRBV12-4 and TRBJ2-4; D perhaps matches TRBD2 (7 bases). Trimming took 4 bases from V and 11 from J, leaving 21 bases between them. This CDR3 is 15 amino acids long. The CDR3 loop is CASSYRGAGPVLQYF. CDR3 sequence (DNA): TGTGCCAGCAGTTACCGGGGGGCCGGGCCGGTACTTCAGTACTTC.

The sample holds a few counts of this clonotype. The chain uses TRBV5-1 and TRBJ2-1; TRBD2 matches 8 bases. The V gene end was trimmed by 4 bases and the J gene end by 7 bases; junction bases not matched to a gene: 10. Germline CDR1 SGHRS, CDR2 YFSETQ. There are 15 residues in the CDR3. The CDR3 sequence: CASSRGSGAGNEQFF. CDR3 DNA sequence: TGCGCCAGCAGCCGGGGTAGCGGGGCGGGTAATGAGCAGTTCTTC.

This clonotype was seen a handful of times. In DNA form, the CDR3 reads TGCGCCAGCAGCCAGATCACAGGGTCCTCCTACGAGCAGTACTTC. This codes for CASSQITGSSYEQYF. This chain links TRBV4-3 with TRBJ2-7, with D maybe TRBD1 (6 bases). CDR1 and CDR2 (germline): LGHNA, YSLEER. Trimming stripped 3 bases from V and 0 bases from J, with 12 bases between. The CDR3 is 15 amino acids.

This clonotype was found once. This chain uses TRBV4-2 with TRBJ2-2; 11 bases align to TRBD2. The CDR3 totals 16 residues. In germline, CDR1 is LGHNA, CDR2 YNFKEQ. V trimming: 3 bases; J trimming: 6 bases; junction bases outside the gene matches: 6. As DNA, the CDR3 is TGTGCCAGCAGCCAGTATACTAGCGGGGGTGCCGGGGAGCTGTTTTTT. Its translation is CASSQYTSGGAGELFF.

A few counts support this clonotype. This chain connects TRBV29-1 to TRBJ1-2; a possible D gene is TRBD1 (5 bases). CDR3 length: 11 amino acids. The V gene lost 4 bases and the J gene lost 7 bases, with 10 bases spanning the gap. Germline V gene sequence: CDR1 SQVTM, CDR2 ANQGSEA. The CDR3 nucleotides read TGCAGCGTTGCAAGGGGAGGTGGCTACACCTTC. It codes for CSVARGGGYTF.

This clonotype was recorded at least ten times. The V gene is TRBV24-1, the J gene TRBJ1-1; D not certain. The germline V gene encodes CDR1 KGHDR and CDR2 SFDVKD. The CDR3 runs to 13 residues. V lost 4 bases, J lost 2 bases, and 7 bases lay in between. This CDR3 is CATSDIENTEAFF. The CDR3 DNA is TGTGCCACCAGTGACATCGAAAACACTGAAGCTTTCTTT.

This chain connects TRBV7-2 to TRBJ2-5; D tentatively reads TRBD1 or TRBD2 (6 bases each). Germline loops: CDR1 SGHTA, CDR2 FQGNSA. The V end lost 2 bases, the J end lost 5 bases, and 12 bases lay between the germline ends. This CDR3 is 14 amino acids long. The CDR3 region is CASSLWGAGETQYF. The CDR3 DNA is TGTGCCAGCAGCTTATGGGGGGCCGGGGAGACCCAGTACTTC.

The CDR3 reads CASSGAGQREKLFF. For the CDR3, the DNA is TGTGCCAGCAGCGGAGCGGGACAACGTGAAAAACTGTTTTTT. The chain recombines TRBV28 with TRBJ1-4; D is perhaps TRBD1 (6 bases). The CDR3 runs to 14 residues. With 6 bases removed from V and 7 bases from J, the gap between germline ends came to 15 bases. Germline loops: CDR1 MDHEN, CDR2 SYDVKM. The whole variable domain, remainder taken from reference TRBV28 and TRBJ1-4, is DVKVTQSSRYLVKRTGEKVFLECVQDMDHENMFWYRQDPGLGLRLIYFSYDVKMKEKGDIPEGYSVSREKKERFSLILESASTNQTSMYLCASSGAGQREKLFFGSGTQLSVL.

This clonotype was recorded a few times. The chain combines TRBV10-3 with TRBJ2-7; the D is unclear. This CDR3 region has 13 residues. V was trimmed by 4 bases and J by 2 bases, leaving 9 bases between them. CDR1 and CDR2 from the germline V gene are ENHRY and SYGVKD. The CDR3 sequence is CAISVEETYEQYF. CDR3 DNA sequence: TGTGCCATCAGTGTTGAGGAGACCTACGAGCAGTACTTC.